Below, one TCR beta chain is given with its context. Its specificity is unknown. Sequencing was performed with immunoSEQ multiplex PCR; in TCRdb, only in-frame clones are kept and a portion is missing. The data show tens of thousands of clones, with 60% to 75% seen just once and under 6.5% held by the top ten. Germline-derived CDR1 and CDR2 are LNHDA and SQIVND (reference sequence). The CDR3 has 16 residues. V gave up 5 bases and J gave up 4 bases, with 21 bases separating them. This sample stems from a study of tumor-infiltrating lymphocytes in localized non-small cell lung cancer. Study in general: Patients included smokers and never-smokers with various histologies, some sampled after neoadjuvant chemotherapy. Tumor tissue and non-adjacent uninvolved lung came from each patient.

Study findings and constraints: Available tissue quantity limited TCR sequencing to a patient subset. Different pieces of the same tissue went to different assays, confounding technical variation with intratumor heterogeneity.

What was sequenced was lung tumor tissue. This sequence joins TRBV19 and TRBJ2-7, with D possibly TRBD2 on 6 matching bases. The origin of this receptor is a human donor with non-small cell lung cancer. The CDR3 is CASSRMIHGSSYEQYF. The CDR3 DNA reads TGTGCCAGTAGTCGCATGATCCACGGGAGCAGTTACGAGCAGTACTTC.